What follows are 5 T cell receptor beta chains derived from one specimen sequenced in a study of shared clonotypes between healthy human individuals. Method: immunoSEQ multiplex PCR; TCRdb's copy keeps in-frame clones and lacks some. The sample holds about 640,000 clones, roughly 78% seen once. The sequenced sample was memory CD4+ T cells sorted from blood. The subset was: CD45RA-negative fraction. The receptor source for this set is a woman aged 25 to 45 in good health.

V is TRBV7-7 and J is TRBJ2-1; 7 bases are shared with TRBD2. V gave up 4 bases and J gave up 12 bases; unmatched junction bases: 9. The CDR3 consists of 13 residues. Germline-derived CDR1 and CDR2 are SSHAT and FNYEAQ (reference sequence). CDR3: CASSSSSGRPQFF. CDR3 coding DNA: TGTGCCAGCAGCTCCTCTAGCGGACGGCCGCAGTTCTTC.

The V and J genes are TRBV2 and TRBJ2-1; no definite D call. The germline V gene encodes CDR1 SNHLY and CDR2 FYNNEI. This CDR3 is built from 12 residues. The ends were cut back, 2 bases at V and 8 bases at J, with 7 bases in the middle. This chain's CDR3 is CASSELLDEQFF. The CDR3 nucleotides read TGTGCCAGCAGTGAATTGTTAGATGAGCAGTTCTTC.

The chain recombines TRBV5-1 with TRBJ2-1; no clear D. CDR3 size: 14 residues. Germline V gene data show CDR1 as SGHRS and CDR2 as YFSETQ. V gave up 0 bases and J gave up 2 bases, with 6 bases separating them. This CDR3 is CASSLDYTYNEQFF. Here the CDR3 DNA reads TGCGCCAGCAGCTTGGATTACACCTACAATGAGCAGTTCTTC. The variable domain in full, with the rest retrieved from reference TRBV5-1 and TRBJ2-1, is KAGVTQTPRYLIKTRGQQVTLSCSPISGHRSVSWYQQTPGQGLQFLFEYFSETQRNKGNFPGRFSGRQFSNSRSEMNVSTLELGDSALYLCASSLDYTYNEQFFGPGTRLTVL.

The chain carries TRBV5-1 and TRBJ1-5, with D possibly matching TRBD1 (5 bases). There are 13 residues in the CDR3. Germline V gene data show CDR1 as SGHRS and CDR2 as YFSETQ. The V gene lost 0 bases and the J gene lost 5 bases, with 6 bases spanning the gap. CDR3 in DNA: TGCGCCAGCAGCTTGGCGGGACATCAGCCCCAGCATTTT. Its protein product is CASSLAGHQPQHF.

This sequence joins TRBV2 and TRBJ2-7, with 7 bases aligning to TRBD2. The CDR3 is 12 residues long. J lost 3 bases, V lost 6 bases, and 2 bases had no gene match. Germline assignment: CDR1 SNHLY and CDR2 FYNNEI. In DNA form, the CDR3 reads TGTGCCAGCAGGAGGACTAGCTACGAGCAGTACTTC. As protein: CASRRTSYEQYF.